The 18 T cell receptor beta chains below were found in one sample sequenced in a study of memory CD8 T cells in hepatitis C reinfection (dated by TCRdb to 2016 to 2017). Libraries were built with the immunoSEQ multiplex PCR assay. As stored in TCRdb, this immuneACCESS dataset retains in-frame rearrangements with V and J assigned. A fraction of the clones does not appear; measured against another copy, unresolved V genes explain less than half of the discrepancy, and the remainder lacks a known reason. Here the sample has tens of thousands of clones; around nine tenths occur a single time. The biggest ten clones account for around 1.2% of the sample. This sample's time point label indicates: peak reinfection, 3 to 8 weeks after reinfection detection. TCR sequencing was performed on the sorted cells directly ex vivo, without any in vitro expansion beforehand. Material: naive CD8+ T cells sorted from blood. What the cell subset or site label conveys for this sample: total naive CD8+CD45RO- T cells. The receptor source for this set is a man between 18 and 35 years old with hepatitis C virus infection.

The CDR3 nucleotides are TGTGCCAGCAGCTTAGAGCTAGCGGGACGCAACTCCTACAATGAGCAGTTCTTC. It encodes CASSLELAGRNSYNEQFF. V and J are TRBV7-6 and TRBJ2-1, with 9 bases that match TRBD2. Germline CDR1 is SGHVS and CDR2 is FNYEAQ. This CDR3 spans 18 amino acids. Trimming cost V 1 base and J 0 bases; bases outside gene matches: 7. Together with reference TRBV7-6 and TRBJ2-1, the CDR3 gives the full variable domain: GAGVSQSPRYKVTKRGQDVALRCDPISGHVSLYWYRQALGQGPEFLTYFNYEAQQDKSGLPNDRFSAERPEGSISTLTIQRTEQRDSAMYRCASSLELAGRNSYNEQFFGPGTRLTVL.

The rearrangement joins TRBV6-1 to TRBJ1-4; no clear D gene. The V and J ends lost 3 bases and 7 bases respectively, with 24 bases between them. The CDR3 is 18 amino acids. Germline lookup yields CDR1 MNHNS and CDR2 SASEGT. The CDR3 protein is CASSDPPPWQADGEKLFF. The CDR3 bases are TGTGCCAGCAGTGACCCCCCGCCGTGGCAGGCCGACGGTGAAAAACTGTTTTTT.

This clone was seen a single time. V is TRBV10-2 and J is TRBJ2-1; a possible D gene is TRBD2 (6 bases). The CDR3 consists of 14 residues. The germline gives CDR1 WSHSY, CDR2 SAAADI. Trimming removed 5 bases at V and 6 bases at J, with 14 bases between. CDR3 residues: CASSLTQGGNEQFF. In DNA, the CDR3 is TGCGCCAGCAGTTTAACTCAGGGAGGCAATGAGCAGTTCTTC.

This sequence joins TRBV7-6 and TRBJ2-2; maybe TRBD1 (5 bases). This CDR3 contains 15 residues. The germline gives CDR1 SGHVS, CDR2 FNYEAQ. V lost 0 bases and J 4 bases, leaving 9 bases between the germline ends. The CDR3 DNA reads TGTGCCAGCAGCTTAGCGGACACAGGCACCGGGGAGCTGTTTTTT. As protein: CASSLADTGTGELFF.

The chain uses TRBV27 and TRBJ2-5; TRBD1 matches at 7 bases. CDR1 is MNHEY, CDR2 SMNVEV, per germline (reference sequence). This CDR3 has 13 amino acids. With 5 bases clipped from V and 5 bases from J, the junction kept 5 bases outside the gene matches. CDR3 protein: CASSQSTGETQYF. The CDR3 DNA reads as TGTGCCAGCAGTCAATCGACAGGGGAGACCCAGTACTTC.

CDR3: CASSVGARGQPLGYTF. The CDR3 nucleotides read TGTGCCAGTAGTGTAGGGGCCAGGGGGCAACCCTTGGGCTACACCTTC. The chain recombines TRBV19 with TRBJ1-2; TRBD1 matches 8 bases. CDR1 is LNHDA and CDR2 is SQIVND in the germline V gene (reference sequence). CDR3 length equals 16 residues. Unmatched junction bases numbered 16, after V lost 5 bases and J lost 8 bases. Supplemented by reference TRBV19 and TRBJ1-2, the full variable domain reads DGGITQSPKYLFRKEGQNVTLSCEQNLNHDAMYWYRQDPGQGLRLIYYSQIVNDFQKGDIAEGYSVSREKKESFPLTVTSAQKNPTAFYLCASSVGARGQPLGYTFGSGTRLTVV.

This chain links TRBV28 with TRBJ2-1, with TRBD2 identical over 9 bases. From germline, CDR1 is MDHEN and CDR2 SYDVKM. The CDR3 has 14 amino acids. Trimming at V came to 2 bases and at J to 5 bases, leaving 1 base not matched to a gene. The chain's CDR3 is CASSLPSGNNEQFF. CDR3 bases: TGTGCCAGCAGTTTACCTAGCGGGAACAATGAGCAGTTCTTC.

The chain joins TRBV6-5 to TRBJ1-6, with 7 bases aligning to TRBD1. With 4 bases clipped from V and 10 bases from J, the junction kept 10 bases outside the gene matches. This CDR3 comprises 15 residues. Germline loops: CDR1 MNHEY, CDR2 SVGAGI. The CDR3, as DNA: TGTGCCAGCAGTTCGGACGAGGGGGCGCAATCACCCCTCCACTTT. Amino acid sequence: CASSSDEGAQSPLHF.

This clone was seen once. The V gene is TRBV11-2, the J gene TRBJ2-7; the match to TRBD1 covers 8 bases. The germline gives CDR1 SGHAT, CDR2 FQNNGV. The CDR3 spans 15 residues. V lost 1 base to trimming and J lost 2 bases; unmatched junction nucleotides: 4. In nucleotides, the CDR3 is TGTGCCAGCAGCTTAGGGCACAGGGGGACCTACGAGCAGTACGTC. It specifies CASSLGHRGTYEQYV.

V usage is TRBV4-3 and J usage is TRBJ2-4, with unresolved D. V lost 0 bases, J lost 6 bases, and 12 bases lay in between. CDR1 and CDR2 from the germline V gene are LGHNA and YSLEER. The length of the CDR3 is 15 residues. CDR3 nucleotide sequence: TGCGCCAGCAGCCAAGATCGGAGAGGAACAAACATTCAGTACTTC. Protein sequence: CASSQDRRGTNIQYF.

This sequence joins TRBV7-2 and TRBJ2-3; 10 bases agree with TRBD1. With V trimmed by 4 bases and J by 1 base, 5 bases remained unmatched. The germline CDR1 and CDR2 sequences are SGHTA and FQGNSA. The CDR3 totals 16 residues. DNA for the CDR3: TGTGCCAGCAGCTCGGGACAGGGGTTTGGCACAGATACGCAGTATTTT. Encoded protein: CASSSGQGFGTDTQYF.

The chain links TRBV28 to TRBJ1-6, with D possibly TRBD1 on 5 matching bases. The CDR3 spans 14 residues. Germline loops: CDR1 MDHEN, CDR2 SYDVKM. V lost 2 bases and J lost 7, with 9 bases in between. The CDR3 DNA sequence: TGTGCCAGCAGTTTAGGACAAGAAAATTCACCCCTCCACTTT. Its translation: CASSLGQENSPLHF.

The rearrangement uses TRBV11-2 and TRBJ2-7, with 7 bases matching TRBD2. The J segment lost 2 bases and the V segment lost 6 bases, leaving 7 bases of the junction unmatched. This CDR3 contains 14 residues. Germline V CDR1 and CDR2: SGHAT, FQNNGV. As DNA, the CDR3 is TGTGCCAGCAGTTATTCACGGGGGGCCTACGAGCAGTACGTC. Translated: CASSYSRGAYEQYV.

The genes are TRBV6-1 and TRBJ2-3, with 7 bases matching TRBD2. CDR3 length equals 14 residues. The trim removed 6 bases at V and 0 bases at J, leaving 3 bases unmatched. Per germline, CDR1 MNHNS and CDR2 SASEGT. The CDR3 coding sequence is TGTGCCAGCAGCCCTAGCGGAAGCACAGATACGCAGTATTTT. The encoded protein is CASSPSGSTDTQYF.

This clone showed up just a few times. V gene TRBV2 combines with J gene TRBJ2-3; 9 bases line up with TRBD1. J was trimmed by 5 bases and V by 4 bases; bases with no gene match: 19. CDR1 is SNHLY and CDR2 is FYNNEI in the germline V gene. This CDR3 is 19 amino acids long. The CDR3 region is CASSVQRSSGTGRGDTQYF. The CDR3 region has the DNA TGTGCCAGCAGTGTCCAAAGGTCCAGCGGGACAGGGCGGGGAGATACGCAGTATTTT.

This chain connects TRBV7-9 to TRBJ2-1; possibly TRBD1 for D (6 bases). Trimming shortened V by 5 bases and J by 6 bases, and 14 bases separated the two germline ends. The germline V gene encodes CDR1 SEHNR and CDR2 FQNEAQ (reference sequence). The CDR3 is 14 amino acids. The CDR3 region is CASSPPTGPNEQFF. CDR3 bases: TGTGCCAGCAGCCCACCGACAGGACCCAATGAGCAGTTCTTC.

This chain connects TRBV14 to TRBJ1-1; D may be TRBD1 (5 bases). V was trimmed by 8 bases and J by 0 bases, leaving 16 bases between them. The CDR3 has 15 amino acids. CDR1 is SGHDN and CDR2 is FVKESK in the germline V gene. The CDR3 loop reads CASGLGRAMNTEAFF. In DNA form, the CDR3 reads TGTGCCAGCGGTCTGGGCAGGGCAATGAACACTGAAGCTTTCTTT.

The V call is TRBV5-1, the J call TRBJ1-1; 9 nucleotides line up with TRBD1. The CDR3 is 15 amino acids. V dropped 4 bases and J dropped 2; count of bases not matched to a gene: 6. CDR1 and CDR2 (germline): SGHRS, YFSETQ. CDR3 loop: CASSISGQGNTEAFF. CDR3 DNA: TGCGCCAGCAGCATATCGGGACAGGGTAACACTGAAGCTTTCTTT.